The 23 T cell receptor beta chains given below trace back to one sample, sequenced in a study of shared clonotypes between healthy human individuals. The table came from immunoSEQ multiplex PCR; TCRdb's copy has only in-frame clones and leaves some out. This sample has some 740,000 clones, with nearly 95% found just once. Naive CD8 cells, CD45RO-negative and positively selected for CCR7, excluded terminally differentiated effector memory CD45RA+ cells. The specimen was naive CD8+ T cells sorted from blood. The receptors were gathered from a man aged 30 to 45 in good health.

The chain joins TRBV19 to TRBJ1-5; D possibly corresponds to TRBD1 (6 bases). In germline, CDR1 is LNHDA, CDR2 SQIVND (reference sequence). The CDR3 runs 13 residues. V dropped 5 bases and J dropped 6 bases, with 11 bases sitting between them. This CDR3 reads CASSEGVFQPQHF. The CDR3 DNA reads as TGTGCCAGTAGTGAGGGGGTATTTCAGCCCCAGCATTTT.

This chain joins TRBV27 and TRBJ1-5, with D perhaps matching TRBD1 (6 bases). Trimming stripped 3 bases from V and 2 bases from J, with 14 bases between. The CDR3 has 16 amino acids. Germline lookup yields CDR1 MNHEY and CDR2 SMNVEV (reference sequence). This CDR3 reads CASSFQGPNGNQPQHF. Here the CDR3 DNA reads TGTGCCAGCAGTTTTCAGGGGCCCAATGGCAATCAGCCCCAGCATTTT.

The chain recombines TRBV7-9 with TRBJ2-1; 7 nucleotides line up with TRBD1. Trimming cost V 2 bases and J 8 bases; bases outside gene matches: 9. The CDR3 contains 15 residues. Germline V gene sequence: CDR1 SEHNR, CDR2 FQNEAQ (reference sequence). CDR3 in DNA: TGTGCCAGCAGCTTACGGGACAGATCTAGGGATGAGCAGTTCTTC. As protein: CASSLRDRSRDEQFF.

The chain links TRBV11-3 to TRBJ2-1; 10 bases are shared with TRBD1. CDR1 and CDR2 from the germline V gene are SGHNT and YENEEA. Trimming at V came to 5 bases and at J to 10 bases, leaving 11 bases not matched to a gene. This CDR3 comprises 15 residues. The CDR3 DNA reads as TGTGCCAGCAGCCCCCGGGGACAGGGGTTCGGGGAGCAGTTCTTC. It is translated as CASSPRGQGFGEQFF.

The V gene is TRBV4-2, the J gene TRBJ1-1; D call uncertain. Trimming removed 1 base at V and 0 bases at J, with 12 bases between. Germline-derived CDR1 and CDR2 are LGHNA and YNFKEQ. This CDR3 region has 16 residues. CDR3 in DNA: TGTGCCAGCAGCCAAGGGGTAACCGACATGAACACTGAAGCTTTCTTT. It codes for CASSQGVTDMNTEAFF.

CDR3 amino acids: CASSQGGTEAFF. The CDR3 DNA reads TGTGCCAGCAGCCAAGGGGGCACTGAAGCTTTCTTT. V and J are TRBV5-6 and TRBJ1-1; D may be TRBD1 (6 bases). CDR3 length: 12 amino acids. CDR1 is SGHDT, CDR2 YYEEEE, per germline. Trimming left V 4 bases short and J 4 bases short, with 8 bases between. The whole variable domain, remainder taken from reference TRBV5-6 and TRBJ1-1, is DAGVTQSPTHLIKTRGQQVTLRCSPKSGHDTVSWYQQALGQGPQFIFQYYEEEERQRGNFPDRFSGHQFPNYSSELNVNALLLGDSALYLCASSQGGTEAFFGQGTRLTVV.

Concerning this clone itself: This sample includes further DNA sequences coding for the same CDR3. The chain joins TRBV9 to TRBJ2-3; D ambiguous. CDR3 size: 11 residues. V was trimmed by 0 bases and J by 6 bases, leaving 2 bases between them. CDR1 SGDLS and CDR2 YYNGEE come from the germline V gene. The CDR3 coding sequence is TGTGCCAGCAGCGTAGGGGATACGCAGTATTTT. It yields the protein CASSVGDTQYF.

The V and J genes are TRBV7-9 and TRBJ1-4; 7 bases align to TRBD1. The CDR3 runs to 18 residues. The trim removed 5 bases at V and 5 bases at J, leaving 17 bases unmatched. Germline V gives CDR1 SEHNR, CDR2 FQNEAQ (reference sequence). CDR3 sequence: CASSPPDIQTGINEKLFF. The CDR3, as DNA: TGTGCCAGCAGCCCACCAGATATCCAGACAGGGATAAATGAAAAACTGTTTTTT.

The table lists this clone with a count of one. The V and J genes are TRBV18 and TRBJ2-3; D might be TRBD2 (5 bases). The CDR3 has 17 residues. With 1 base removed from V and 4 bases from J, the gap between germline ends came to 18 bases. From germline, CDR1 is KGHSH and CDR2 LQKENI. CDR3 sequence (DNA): TGTGCCAGCTCACCACAGAGGGCCCCCCCTGAATCAGATACGCAGTATTTT. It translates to CASSPQRAPPESDTQYF.

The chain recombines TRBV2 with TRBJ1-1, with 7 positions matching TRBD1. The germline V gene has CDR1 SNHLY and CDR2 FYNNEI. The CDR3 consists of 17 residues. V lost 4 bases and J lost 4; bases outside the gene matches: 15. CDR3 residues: CASSGPRDRALGTEAFF. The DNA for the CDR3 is TGTGCCAGCAGTGGCCCGAGAGACAGGGCGCTCGGCACTGAAGCTTTCTTT.

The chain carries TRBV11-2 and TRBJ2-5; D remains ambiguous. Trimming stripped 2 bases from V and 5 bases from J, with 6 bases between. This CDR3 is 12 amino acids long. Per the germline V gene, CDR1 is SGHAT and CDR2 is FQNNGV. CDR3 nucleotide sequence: TGTGCCAGCAGCTTATTGGTCGAGACCCAGTACTTC. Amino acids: CASSLLVETQYF.

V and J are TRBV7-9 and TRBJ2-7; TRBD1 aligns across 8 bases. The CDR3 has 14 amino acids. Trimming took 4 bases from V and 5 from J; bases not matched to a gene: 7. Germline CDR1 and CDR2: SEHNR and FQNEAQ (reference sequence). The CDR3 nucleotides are TGTGCCAGCAGCTCCTTGGACAGGGCAAACGAGCAGTACTTC. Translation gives CASSSLDRANEQYF.

CDR3 nucleotides: TGCAGCGTTGTAGCGGGAGGGATTGAGCAGTTCTTC. It is translated as CSVVAGGIEQFF. The rearrangement uses TRBV29-1 and TRBJ2-1; 11 positions match TRBD2. The V segment lost 4 bases and the J segment 9 bases; nucleotides outside the gene matches: 2. The CDR3 is 12 residues long. Germline CDR1 reads SQVTM; CDR2 reads ANQGSEA.

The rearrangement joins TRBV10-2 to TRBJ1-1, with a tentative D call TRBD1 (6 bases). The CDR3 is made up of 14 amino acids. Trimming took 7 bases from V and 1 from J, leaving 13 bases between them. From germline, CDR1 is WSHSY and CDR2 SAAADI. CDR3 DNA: TGCGCCAGCAATCCGGGACACAAGAACACTGAAGCTTTCTTT. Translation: CASNPGHKNTEAFF.

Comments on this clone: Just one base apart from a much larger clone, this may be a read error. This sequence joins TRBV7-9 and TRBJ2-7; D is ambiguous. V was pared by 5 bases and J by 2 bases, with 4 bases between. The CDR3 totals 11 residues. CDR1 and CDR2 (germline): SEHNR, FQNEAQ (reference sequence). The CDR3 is CASSGTYEQYF. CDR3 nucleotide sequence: TGTGCCAGCAGCGGGACCTACGAGCAGTACTTC. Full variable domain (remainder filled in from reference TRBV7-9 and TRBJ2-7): DTGVSQNPRHKITKRGQNVTFRCDPISEHNRLYWYRQTLGQGPEFLTYFQNEAQLEKSRLLSDRFSAERPKGSFSTLEIQRTEQGDSAMYLCASSGTYEQYFGPGTRLTVT.

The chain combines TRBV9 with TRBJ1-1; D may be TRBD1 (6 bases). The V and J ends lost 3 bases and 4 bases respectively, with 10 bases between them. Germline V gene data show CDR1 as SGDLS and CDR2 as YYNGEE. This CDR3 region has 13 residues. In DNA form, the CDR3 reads TGTGCCAGCAGCGCCCAGGGGTCCACTGAAGCTTTCTTT. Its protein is CASSAQGSTEAFF.

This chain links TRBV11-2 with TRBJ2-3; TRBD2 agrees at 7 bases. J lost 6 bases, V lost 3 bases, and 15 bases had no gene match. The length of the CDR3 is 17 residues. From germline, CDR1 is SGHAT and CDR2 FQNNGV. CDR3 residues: CASSFHIAGPQTDTQYF. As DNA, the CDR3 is TGTGCCAGCAGCTTCCACATAGCGGGCCCTCAGACGGATACGCAGTATTTT.

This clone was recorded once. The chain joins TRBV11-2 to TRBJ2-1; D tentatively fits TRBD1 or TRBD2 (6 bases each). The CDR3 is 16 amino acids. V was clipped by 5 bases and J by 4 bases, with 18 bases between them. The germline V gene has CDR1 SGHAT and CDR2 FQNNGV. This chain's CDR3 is CASSPGWGALYNEQFF. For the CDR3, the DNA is TGTGCCAGCAGCCCGGGATGGGGGGCGCTTTACAATGAGCAGTTCTTC.

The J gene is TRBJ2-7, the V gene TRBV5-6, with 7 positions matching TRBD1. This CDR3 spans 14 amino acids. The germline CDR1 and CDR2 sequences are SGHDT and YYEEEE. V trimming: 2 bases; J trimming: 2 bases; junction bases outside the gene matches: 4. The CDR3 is CASSFWDRPYEQYF. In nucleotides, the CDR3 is TGTGCCAGCAGCTTCTGGGACAGACCCTACGAGCAGTACTTC.

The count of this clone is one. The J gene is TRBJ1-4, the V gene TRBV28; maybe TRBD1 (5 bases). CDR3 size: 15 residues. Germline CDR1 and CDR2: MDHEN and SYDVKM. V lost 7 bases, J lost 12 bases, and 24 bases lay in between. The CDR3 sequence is CASTPRSAPLGELFF. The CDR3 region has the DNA TGTGCCAGCACCCCCCGGTCGGCCCCCCTAGGGGAACTGTTTTTT.

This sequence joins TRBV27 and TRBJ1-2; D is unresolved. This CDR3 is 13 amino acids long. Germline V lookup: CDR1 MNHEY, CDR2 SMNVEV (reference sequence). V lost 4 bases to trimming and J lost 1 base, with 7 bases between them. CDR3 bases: TGTGCCAGCAGTTCTCAGGATAACTATGGCTACACCTTC. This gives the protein CASSSQDNYGYTF.

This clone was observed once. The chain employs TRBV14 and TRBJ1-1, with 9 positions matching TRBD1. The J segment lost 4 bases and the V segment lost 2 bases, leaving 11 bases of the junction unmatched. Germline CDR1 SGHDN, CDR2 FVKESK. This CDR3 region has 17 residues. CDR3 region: CASSQFPGQGTGTEAFF. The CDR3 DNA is TGTGCCAGCAGCCAATTCCCGGGACAGGGTACGGGCACTGAAGCTTTCTTT.

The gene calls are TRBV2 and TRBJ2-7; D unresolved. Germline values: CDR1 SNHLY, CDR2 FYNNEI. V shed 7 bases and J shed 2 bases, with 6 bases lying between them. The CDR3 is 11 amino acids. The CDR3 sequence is CASMGTYEQYF. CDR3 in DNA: TGTGCCAGCATGGGTACCTACGAGCAGTACTTC.